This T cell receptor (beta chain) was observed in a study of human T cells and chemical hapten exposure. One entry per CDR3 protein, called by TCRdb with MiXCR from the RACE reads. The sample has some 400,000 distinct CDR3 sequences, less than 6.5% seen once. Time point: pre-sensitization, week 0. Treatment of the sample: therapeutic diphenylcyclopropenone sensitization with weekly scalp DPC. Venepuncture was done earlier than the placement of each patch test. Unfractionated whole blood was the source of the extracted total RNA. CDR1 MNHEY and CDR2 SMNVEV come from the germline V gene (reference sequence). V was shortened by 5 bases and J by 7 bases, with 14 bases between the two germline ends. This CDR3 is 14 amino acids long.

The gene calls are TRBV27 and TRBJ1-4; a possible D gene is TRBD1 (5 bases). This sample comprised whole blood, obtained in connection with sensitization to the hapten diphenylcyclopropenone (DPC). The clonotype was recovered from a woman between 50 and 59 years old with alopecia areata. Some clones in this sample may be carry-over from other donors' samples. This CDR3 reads CASSPPGGVEKLFF. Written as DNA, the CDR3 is TGTGCCAGCAGTCCCCCCGGAGGGGTTGAAAAACTGTTTTTT. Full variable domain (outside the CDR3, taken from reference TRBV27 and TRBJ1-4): EAQVTQNPRYLITVTGKKLTVTCSQNMNHEYMSWYRQDPGLGLRQIYYSMNVEVTDKGDVPEGYKVSRKEKRNFPLILESPSPNQTSLYFCASSPPGGVEKLFFGSGTQLSVL.